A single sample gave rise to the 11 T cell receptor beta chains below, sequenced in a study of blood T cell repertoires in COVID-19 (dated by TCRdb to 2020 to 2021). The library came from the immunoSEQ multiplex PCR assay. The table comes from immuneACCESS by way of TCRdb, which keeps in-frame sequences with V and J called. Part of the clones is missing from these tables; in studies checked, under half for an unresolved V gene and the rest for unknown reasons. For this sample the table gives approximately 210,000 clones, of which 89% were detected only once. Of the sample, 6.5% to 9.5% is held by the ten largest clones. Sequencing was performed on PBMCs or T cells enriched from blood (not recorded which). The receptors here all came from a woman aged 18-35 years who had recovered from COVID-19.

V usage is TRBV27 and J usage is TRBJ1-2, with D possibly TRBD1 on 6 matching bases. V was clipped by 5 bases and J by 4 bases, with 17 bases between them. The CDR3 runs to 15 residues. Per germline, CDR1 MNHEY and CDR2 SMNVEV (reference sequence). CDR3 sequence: CASSLTGLKSYGYTF. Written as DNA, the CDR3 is TGTGCCAGCAGTCTCACAGGGCTGAAGTCCTATGGCTACACCTTC.

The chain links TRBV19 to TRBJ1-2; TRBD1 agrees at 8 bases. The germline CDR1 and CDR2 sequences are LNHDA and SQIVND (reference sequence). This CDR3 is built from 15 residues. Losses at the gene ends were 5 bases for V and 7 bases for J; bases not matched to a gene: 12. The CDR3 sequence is CASSPPTGVVTGYTF. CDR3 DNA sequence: TGTGCCAGTAGTCCCCCGACAGGGGTGGTAACTGGCTACACCTTC.

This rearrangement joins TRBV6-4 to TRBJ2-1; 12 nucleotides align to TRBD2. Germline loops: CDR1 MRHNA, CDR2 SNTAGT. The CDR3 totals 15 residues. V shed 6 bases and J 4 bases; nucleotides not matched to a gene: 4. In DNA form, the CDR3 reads TGTGCCAGCAGACTAACTAGCGGGGGGTACAATGAGCAGTTCTTC. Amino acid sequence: CASRLTSGGYNEQFF.

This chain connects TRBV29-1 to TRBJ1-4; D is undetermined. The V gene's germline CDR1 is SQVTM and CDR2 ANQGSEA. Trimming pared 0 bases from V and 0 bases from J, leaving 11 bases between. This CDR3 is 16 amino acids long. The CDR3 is CSVEDIKRATNEKLFF. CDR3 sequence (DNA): TGCAGCGTTGAAGATATCAAACGCGCAACTAATGAAAAACTGTTTTTT. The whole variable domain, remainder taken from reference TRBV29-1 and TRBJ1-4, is SAVISQKPSRDICQRGTSLTIQCQVDSQVTMMFWYRQQPGQSLTLIATANQGSEATYESGFVIDKFPISRPNLTFSTLTVSNMSPEDSSIYLCSVEDIKRATNEKLFFGSGTQLSVL.

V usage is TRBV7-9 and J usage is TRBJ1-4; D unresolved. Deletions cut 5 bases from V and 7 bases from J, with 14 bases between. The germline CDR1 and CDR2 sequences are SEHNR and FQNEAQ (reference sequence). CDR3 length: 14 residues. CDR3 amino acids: CASSANDGREKLFF. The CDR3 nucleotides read TGTGCCAGCAGCGCCAACGATGGGCGTGAAAAACTGTTTTTT. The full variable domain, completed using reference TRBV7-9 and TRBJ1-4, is DTGVSQNPRHKITKRGQNVTFRCDPISEHNRLYWYRQTLGQGPEFLTYFQNEAQLEKSRLLSDRFSAERPKGSFSTLEIQRTEQGDSAMYLCASSANDGREKLFFGSGTQLSVL.

The CDR3 DNA is TGTGCCAGCAGCTTATTCCGAAGACAGACAATGAACACCGGGGAGCTGTTTTTT. As protein: CASSLFRRQTMNTGELFF. The V gene is TRBV7-6, the J gene TRBJ2-2, with a possible D match to TRBD1 (5 bases). The V end lost 2 bases, the J end lost 1 base, and 17 bases lay between the germline ends. Per the germline V gene, CDR1 is SGHVS and CDR2 is FNYEAQ. There are 18 residues in the CDR3.

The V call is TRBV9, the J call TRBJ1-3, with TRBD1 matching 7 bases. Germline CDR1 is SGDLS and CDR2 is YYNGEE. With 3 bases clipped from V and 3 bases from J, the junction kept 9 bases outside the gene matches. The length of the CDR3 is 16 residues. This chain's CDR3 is CASSAKQGLGGNTIYF. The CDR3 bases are TGTGCCAGCAGCGCGAAACAGGGGTTGGGTGGAAACACCATATATTTT.

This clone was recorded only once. The CDR3 sequence is CASSVSRDSQGRSTEAFF. CDR3 nucleotides: TGTGCCAGCAGCGTTAGCCGGGACAGCCAGGGGCGGAGCACTGAAGCTTTCTTT. This sequence joins TRBV9 and TRBJ1-1; 7 bases are shared with TRBD1. This CDR3 has 18 amino acids. In germline, CDR1 is SGDLS, CDR2 YYNGEE. Germline trimming cut 2 bases from V and 4 bases from J; bases unmatched to any gene: 17.

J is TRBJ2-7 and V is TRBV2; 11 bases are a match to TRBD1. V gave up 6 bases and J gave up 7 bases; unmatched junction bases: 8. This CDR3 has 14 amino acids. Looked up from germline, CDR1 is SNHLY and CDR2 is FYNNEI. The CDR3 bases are TGTGCCAGCAGGACCAGGACAGGGGGCTTGGAGCAGTACTTC. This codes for CASRTRTGGLEQYF. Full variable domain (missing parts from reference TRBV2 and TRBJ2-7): EPEVTQTPSHQVTQMGQEVILRCVPISNHLYFYWYRQILGQKVEFLVSFYNNEISEKSEIFDDQFSVERPDGSNFTLKIRSTKLEDSAMYFCASRTRTGGLEQYFGPGTRLTVT.

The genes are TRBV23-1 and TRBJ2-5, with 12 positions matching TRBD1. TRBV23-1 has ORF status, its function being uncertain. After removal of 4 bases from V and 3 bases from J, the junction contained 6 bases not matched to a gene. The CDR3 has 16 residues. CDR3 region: CASSPSGTGGKETQYF. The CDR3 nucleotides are TGCGCCAGCAGTCCCTCCGGGACAGGGGGCAAAGAGACCCAGTACTTC.

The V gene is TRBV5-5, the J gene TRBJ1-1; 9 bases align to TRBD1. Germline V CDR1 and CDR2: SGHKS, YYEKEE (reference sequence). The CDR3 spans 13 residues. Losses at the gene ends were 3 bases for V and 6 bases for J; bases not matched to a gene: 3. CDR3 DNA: TGTGCCAGCAGCTGGACAGGGGAAGCTGAAGCTTTCTTT. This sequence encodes CASSWTGEAEAFF.